This TCR beta chain derives from a study of blood T cell repertoires in COVID-19. Participant ages covered roughly 18 to 89 years across about two dozen US areas. Each participant's cohort was designated according to participant-reported clinical history. The CDR3 has 13 residues. Trimming stripped 4 bases from V and 1 base from J, with 10 bases between. CDR1 is GTSNPN and CDR2 is SVGIG in the germline V gene (reference sequence). Method: immunoSEQ multiplex PCR; TCRdb's copy keeps in-frame clones and lacks some. In the table there are approximately 160,000 clones, 75% to 90% of which are singletons. The sample taken for sequencing was PBMCs or T cells enriched from blood (not recorded which). The rearrangement joins TRBV30 to TRBJ2-5; D is unclear. The source is a woman in her forties or fifties who had recovered from COVID-19. CDR3 residues: CAWNLVFQETQYF. DNA of the CDR3: TGTGCCTGGAACTTGGTCTTCCAAGAGACCCAGTACTTC.